This T cell receptor beta chain was sequenced during a study of T cell changes during pregnancy in multiple sclerosis (dated by TCRdb to 2018 to 2020). About the investigation overall: Changes in the T cell repertoire over the course of pregnancy were examined in this study in women with multiple sclerosis.

Comment on this clone: Its specific antigen is unknown. Base qualities are not at hand, and no much larger clone is one base apart.

The library was built by means of the immunoSEQ multiplex PCR assay. The immuneACCESS repertoire file appears here via TCRdb, limited to in-frame rearrangements. These files lack a portion of the clones; in checked studies, under half of the deficit traces to unresolved V genes, and the cause of the others is not known. Here the sample has around 130,000 clones; about 96% occur a single time. The ten largest clones represent roughly 0.45% of the sample. Unmatched junction bases come to 6, with V trimmed by 3 bases and J by 2 bases. The CDR3 runs 16 residues from the cysteine to the phenylalanine. Only the CDR3 DNA is retained, 48 bases long and in frame from the first base. CDR1 and CDR2, looked up from the germline V gene, are ENHRY and SYGVKD.

The sample in question was peripheral blood, obtained after pregnancy. The chain is assembled from TRBV10-3 and TRBJ1-5; TRBD1 matches 8 bases in the middle. This TCR was recovered from a female donor with multiple sclerosis, enrolled in a pregnancy study. Here the CDR3 is given as CAISERMGQGNQPQHF. The nucleotides read TGTGCCATCAGTGAAAGAATGGGACAGGGCAATCAGCCCCAGCATTTT.